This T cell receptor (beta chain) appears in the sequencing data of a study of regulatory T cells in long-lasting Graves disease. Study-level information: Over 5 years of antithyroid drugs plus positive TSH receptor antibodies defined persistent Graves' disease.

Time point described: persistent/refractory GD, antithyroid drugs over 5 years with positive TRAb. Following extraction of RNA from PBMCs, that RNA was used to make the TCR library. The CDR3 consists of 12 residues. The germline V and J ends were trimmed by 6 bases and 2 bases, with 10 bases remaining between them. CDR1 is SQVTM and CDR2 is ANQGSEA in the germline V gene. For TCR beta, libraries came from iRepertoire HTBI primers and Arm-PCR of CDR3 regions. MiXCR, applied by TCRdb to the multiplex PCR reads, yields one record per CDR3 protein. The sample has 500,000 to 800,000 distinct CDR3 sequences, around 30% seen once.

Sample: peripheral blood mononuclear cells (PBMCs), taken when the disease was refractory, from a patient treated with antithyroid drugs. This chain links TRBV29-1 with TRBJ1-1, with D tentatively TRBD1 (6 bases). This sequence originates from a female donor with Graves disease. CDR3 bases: TGCAGCGTACTGACAGGCAACACTGAAGCTTTCTTT. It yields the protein CSVLTGNTEAFF. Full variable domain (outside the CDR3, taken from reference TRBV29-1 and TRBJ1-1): SAVISQKPSRDICQRGTSLTIQCQVDSQVTMMFWYRQQPGQSLTLIATANQGSEATYESGFVIDKFPISRPNLTFSTLTVSNMSPEDSSIYLCSVLTGNTEAFFGQGTRLTVV.